The 14 T cell receptor beta chains reported below all come from one sample, sequenced in a study of early T cells in non-severe SARS-CoV-2 infection. TCRdb analysed the 5' RACE reads with MiXCR anew, one entry per CDR3 protein. The repertoire consists of some 77,000 distinct CDR3 sequences, with around 17% occurring once and the leading ten covering 2.9%. Sequencing was performed on whole blood. The receptors shown here come from an adult who was a healthcare worker with PCR-confirmed SARS-CoV-2 infection or an uninfected control (not recorded which).

The chain couples TRBV10-3 to TRBJ2-7; 10 bases line up with TRBD2. CDR1 ENHRY and CDR2 SYGVKD come from the germline V gene. Trimming cost V 4 bases and J 1 base; bases outside gene matches: 4. The CDR3 loop spans 15 amino acids. In nucleotides, the CDR3 is TGTGCCATCAGTGTATCTAGCGGGAGTTCCTACGAGCAGTACTTC. It yields the protein CAISVSSGSSYEQYF.

This clonotype was recorded a few times. CDR3 coding DNA: TGTGCCACCAGTGACCTCCTAGCGGGAGGGGAGGTTGAGCAGTTCTTC. Translation: CATSDLLAGGEVEQFF. The chain uses TRBV24-1 and TRBJ2-1, with 12 bases aligning to TRBD2. The junction had 9 bases not matched to a gene; V was cut back by 4 bases and J by 9 bases. In germline, CDR1 is KGHDR, CDR2 SFDVKD. This CDR3 is built from 16 residues.

V gene TRBV11-3 combines with J gene TRBJ2-6, with TRBD2 matching 7 bases. In germline, CDR1 is SGHNT, CDR2 YENEEA. V gave up 7 bases and J gave up 1 base; unmatched junction bases: 13. This CDR3 has 18 amino acids. The CDR3 nucleotides are TGTGCCAGCACCCCAAGGCGGGGGAGCCAATCTGGGGCCAACGTCCTGACTTTC. Its protein product is CASTPRRGSQSGANVLTF.

Only a few counts were recorded for this clonotype. The chain couples TRBV7-6 to TRBJ1-1, with a possible D match to TRBD1 (6 bases). This CDR3 contains 14 residues. Trimming removed 3 bases at V and 5 bases at J, with 13 bases between. Germline V gene sequence: CDR1 SGHVS, CDR2 FNYEAQ. The CDR3 sequence: CASSLGQGKTEAFF. DNA of the CDR3: TGTGCCAGCAGCTTGGGCCAGGGGAAGACTGAAGCTTTCTTT.

V gene TRBV11-2 combines with J gene TRBJ2-5, with 8 bases fitting TRBD1. The CDR3 runs 16 residues. CDR1 and CDR2 (germline): SGHAT, FQNNGV. Trimming took 0 bases from V and 5 from J; bases not matched to a gene: 8. The CDR3 DNA is TGTGCCAGCAGCTTAGACAGGGGGCAGATTACGGAGACCCAGTACTTC. Its protein is CASSLDRGQITETQYF.

This chain uses TRBV29-1 with TRBJ2-7; D is ambiguous. The CDR3 consists of 11 residues. V dropped 0 bases and J dropped 9 bases, with 9 bases sitting between them. Germline V gene sequence: CDR1 SQVTM, CDR2 ANQGSEA. CDR3 sequence: CSVEDPHGQYF. The CDR3 nucleotides read TGCAGCGTTGAAGATCCCCACGGGCAGTACTTC.

This chain links TRBV7-2 with TRBJ2-3; D assignment may be TRBD1 or TRBD2 (6 bases each). Per the germline V gene, CDR1 is SGHTA and CDR2 is FQGNSA. This CDR3 has 14 residues. The V end was cut by 0 bases, the J end by 9 bases, with 13 bases between. CDR3 region: CASSLAGGPRTQYF. The CDR3 nucleotides read TGTGCCAGCAGCTTAGCGGGGGGCCCCCGGACGCAGTATTTT.

The rearrangement joins TRBV3-1 to TRBJ2-7; TRBD2 agrees at 7 bases. CDR1 LGHDT and CDR2 YNNKEL come from the germline V gene (reference sequence). The CDR3 is 18 residues long. V lost 4 bases, J lost 0 bases, and 15 bases stayed unmatched. CDR3 sequence (DNA): TGTGCCAGCAGCCCAATGTTCGGTGTAGCGGGTTACTCCTACGAGCAGTACTTC. This translates into CASSPMFGVAGYSYEQYF.

Only a few counts were recorded for this clonotype. The chain has TRBV7-8 and TRBJ2-7; 9 bases line up with TRBD1. The germline V gene has CDR1 SGHVS and CDR2 FQNEAQ. The CDR3 spans 15 residues. The ends lost 0 bases at V and 3 bases at J; junction bases unmatched: 3. DNA for the CDR3: TGTGCCAGCAGCTTAGCGTGGACAGGGGACTACGAGCAGTACTTC. Translation: CASSLAWTGDYEQYF.

A few counts support this clonotype. The gene calls are TRBV3-1 and TRBJ1-1; D unresolved. Germline CDR1 is LGHDT and CDR2 is YNNKEL (reference sequence). V was shortened by 2 bases and J by 5 bases, with 15 bases between the two germline ends. The CDR3 length is 15 residues. CDR3 in amino acids: CASSQRSNSNTEAFF. As DNA, the CDR3 is TGTGCCAGCAGCCAAAGAAGTAACTCGAATACTGAAGCTTTCTTT. The entire variable domain, with the rest obtained from reference TRBV3-1 and TRBJ1-1, is as follows: DTAVSQTPKYLVTQMGNDKSIKCEQNLGHDTMYWYKQDSKKFLKIMFSYNNKELIINETVPNRFSPKSPDKAHLNLHINSLELGDSAVYFCASSQRSNSNTEAFFGQGTRLTVV.

This clonotype turned up a few times. The chain is built from TRBV24-1 and TRBJ2-1, with D possibly called TRBD1 or TRBD2 (6 bases each). CDR1 is KGHDR and CDR2 is SFDVKD in the germline V gene. The length of the CDR3 is 16 residues. V was shortened by 10 bases and J by 7 bases, with 25 bases between the two germline ends. This chain's CDR3 is CATGMGSGAGQNEQFF. In nucleotides, the CDR3 is TGTGCCACAGGGATGGGTAGCGGAGCCGGACAGAATGAGCAGTTCTTC.

The J gene is TRBJ2-4, the V gene TRBV28; 10 bases line up with TRBD1. The ends lost 6 bases at V and 0 bases at J; junction bases unmatched: 11. CDR3 length equals 18 residues. Germline-derived CDR1 and CDR2 are MDHEN and SYDVKM. In nucleotides, the CDR3 is TGTGCCAGCAGGGAGGGCTTAAGGACAGGGGGAGCCAAAAACATTCAGTACTTC. This translates into CASREGLRTGGAKNIQYF. Full variable domain (remainder filled in from reference TRBV28 and TRBJ2-4): DVKVTQSSRYLVKRTGEKVFLECVQDMDHENMFWYRQDPGLGLRLIYFSYDVKMKEKGDIPEGYSVSREKKERFSLILESASTNQTSMYLCASREGLRTGGAKNIQYFGAGTRLSVL.

V gene TRBV12-3 or TRBV12-4 combines with J gene TRBJ2-1; 7 nucleotides match TRBD1. The CDR3 length is 16 residues. The V and J ends lost 1 base and 4 bases, in that order; junction bases with no gene match: 7. The CDR3 sequence is CASSLETGVFYNEQFF. The CDR3 nucleotides read TGTGCCAGCAGTTTAGAAACAGGGGTGTTTTACAATGAGCAGTTCTTC.

This sequence joins TRBV7-6 and TRBJ2-1; 9 bases map to TRBD1. Germline loops: CDR1 SGHVS, CDR2 FNYEAQ. The CDR3 covers 16 residues. Trimming at V came to 1 base and at J to 2 bases, leaving 3 bases not matched to a gene. CDR3 loop: CASSLGRDRAYNEQFF. The CDR3 nucleotides are TGTGCCAGCAGCTTAGGCCGGGACAGGGCCTACAATGAGCAGTTCTTC.